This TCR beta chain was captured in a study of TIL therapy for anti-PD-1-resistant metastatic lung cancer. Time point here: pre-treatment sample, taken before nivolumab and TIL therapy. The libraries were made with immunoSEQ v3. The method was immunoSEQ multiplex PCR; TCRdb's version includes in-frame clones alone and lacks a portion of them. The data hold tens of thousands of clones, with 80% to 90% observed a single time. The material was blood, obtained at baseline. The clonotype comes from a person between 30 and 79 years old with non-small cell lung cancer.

CDR3 in amino acids: CASREAGGREETQYF. The CDR3 DNA reads as TGTGCCAGCAGAGAAGCGGGGGGGCGTGAGGAGACCCAGTACTTC. This sequence joins TRBV25-1 and TRBJ2-5; 10 bases agree with TRBD2. This CDR3 comprises 15 residues. The V gene end was trimmed by 6 bases and the J gene end by 5 bases; junction bases not matched to a gene: 9. Germline lookup yields CDR1 MGHDK and CDR2 SYGVNS.